This is a list of T cell receptor beta chains from one sample in a study of T cells after yellow fever vaccination. TCRdb re-analysed the 5' RACE reads in MiXCR, keeping a single row per CDR3 protein. The data contain about 45,000 distinct CDR3 sequences, roughly 6.4% of them seen just once; the ten biggest clones take up roughly 10%. Specimen: PBMCs, either bulk or a sorted T-cell subset (CD4+, CD8+, memory, or dextramer-sorted; not recorded which), collected 45 days after the yellow fever booster vaccination. These receptors all stem from a man aged 30 to 39 who received the YFV17D yellow fever vaccine. CDR3s include the opening cysteine and the closing phenylalanine or tryptophan. Clone sizes are given selectively: once, few, many, or a class where the clone is expanded.

j_gene	abundance	v_gene	CDR3aa
TRBJ2-7	many	TRBV11-2	CASSLVGRDLSGSYEQYF
TRBJ2-2	many	TRBV24-1	CATRSGSRDTGELFF
TRBJ2-5	many	TRBV5-1	CASSHGGQNQETQYF
TRBJ2-1	many	TRBV28	CASILSSSYNEQFF
TRBJ2-1	many	TRBV29-1	CSVKTGLAYNEQFF
TRBJ2-1	.	TRBV7-3	CASSSQGAYNEQFF
TRBJ1-1	many	TRBV6-5	CASSYGGGTEAFF
TRBJ2-5	many	TRBV9	CASTPRDRGETQYF
TRBJ2-5	many	TRBV7-2	CASRDNQETQYF
TRBJ2-5	many	TRBV7-2	CASSPRTGGGETQYF
TRBJ2-7	many	TRBV4-3	CASSQDWTGRYEQYF
TRBJ2-1	many	TRBV20-1	CSARSLADAYNEQFF
TRBJ2-2	.	TRBV20-1	CSARVGGANTGELFF
TRBJ2-3	many	TRBV20-1	CSAFLGFSGTDTQYF
TRBJ1-5	.	TRBV28	CASSLLGRVAQPHHF
TRBJ2-7	.	TRBV20-1	CSARRLDYEQYF
TRBJ2-1	many	TRBV6-5	CASSYSGLAGVNEQFF
TRBJ2-7	few	TRBV20-1	CSAPSPGLAGLGEQYF
TRBJ2-2	few	TRBV30	CAWSRGVNTGELFF
TRBJ2-7	many	TRBV2	CASSEPPSEEYF
TRBJ2-3	few	TRBV18	CASSPPPGGITDTQYF
TRBJ2-3	many	TRBV12-3/TRBV12-4	CASEMGFGDTQYF
TRBJ2-7	few	TRBV13	CASGFRNPHEQYF
TRBJ2-5	.	TRBV5-1	CASSLARGLAGGTQETQYF
TRBJ2-7	.	TRBV12-3/TRBV12-4	CASSKLIPGLPSYEQYF
TRBJ2-7	.	TRBV18	CASSTDRGYEQYF
TRBJ1-1	.	TRBV20-1	CSATATGIRTEAFF
TRBJ2-6	few	TRBV12-3/TRBV12-4	CASSSGANVLTF
TRBJ2-7	many	TRBV10-3	CAISESARSRSGRSYEQYF
TRBJ2-5	many	TRBV5-4	CASSLEMETQYF
TRBJ2-2	many	TRBV12-3/TRBV12-4	CASSPTGTGLAGELFF
TRBJ1-1	few	TRBV20-1	CSAHKGGDIAEAFF
TRBJ2-7	.	TRBV18	CASSPRGNPYEQYF
TRBJ2-4	few	TRBV7-9	CASSLGPTGDIQYF
TRBJ2-1	many	TRBV20-1	CSASLGQGYDEQFF
TRBJ2-7	.	TRBV7-9	CASSLDLYEQYF
TRBJ2-1	many	TRBV10-1	CASSGDRDDEQFF